This T cell receptor (beta chain) was retrieved from a study of T cells in localized non-small cell lung cancer. Per the germline V gene, CDR1 is SGHNT and CDR2 is YENEEA. Trimming at V came to 5 bases and at J to 0 bases, leaving 9 bases not matched to a gene. CDR3 length: 17 amino acids. Sample share makes this clone medium-sized (0.01 to 0.1%). The antigen is unknown. Points from the study as a whole: Multi-region tumor sequencing was not done, so intratumor heterogeneity could not be excluded. Median around 54 top-100 tumor clones were shared with paired adjacent lung. Tumor trailed uninvolved adjacent lung in T cell clonality, which peaked there.

Clones were sequenced by immunoSEQ multiplex PCR, and TCRdb holds only the in-frame ones, with some missing. The data show 1,400 or so clones, around 40% seen once. The sequencing here drew on lung tumor tissue, taken before any cancer treatment. This TCR came from a woman aged 40-69 years with stage II squamous cell lung carcinoma. The genes are TRBV11-3 and TRBJ2-1, with TRBD1 matching over 8 bases. Written as DNA, the CDR3 is TGTGCCAGCAGCGGACAGACAGGGGTCAGCTCCTACAATGAGCAGTTCTTC. This sequence encodes CASSGQTGVSSYNEQFF. Supplemented by reference TRBV11-3 and TRBJ2-1, the full variable domain reads EAGVVQSPRYKIIEKKQPVAFWCNPISGHNTLYWYLQNLGQGPELLIRYENEEAVDDSQLPKDRFSAERLKGVDSTLKIQPAELGDSAVYLCASSGQTGVSSYNEQFFGPGTRLTVL.